This section outlines one TCR beta chain sequence together with its context. V dropped 10 bases and J dropped 5; count of bases not matched to a gene: 13. This CDR3 comprises 14 residues. Germline V lookup: CDR1 MNHEY, CDR2 SVGAGI. As handled by the study authors: Estimates of nucleated cell counts were drawn from the amplification of reference gene primers. Measured with immunoSEQ multiplex PCR; TCRdb has only the in-frame clones, and not every one. V and J calls and clone size come straight from that table; D and trimming were deduced from the DNA. The data hold tens of thousands of clones, with approximately 83% observed a single time. This entry is derived from a study of blood T cell repertoires in COVID-19. Overall study: Sites across the United States, Italy and Spain contributed samples from acute and convalescent COVID-19.

This TCR derives from a woman of 80 years or more with COVID-19, enrolled during active disease. The rearrangement links TRBV6-5 to TRBJ2-7, with 8 bases fitting TRBD1. Material: peripheral blood. CDR3 residues: CATRQTGGRDEQYF. The DNA of the CDR3 is TGTGCCACCCGACAAACAGGGGGTCGCGACGAGCAGTACTTC.